The 30 T cell receptor beta chains below were found in one sample sequenced in a study of T cells after yellow fever vaccination. TCRdb used MiXCR to reprocess the 5' RACE reads, holding one entry per CDR3 protein. The sample lists some 300,000 distinct CDR3 sequences, roughly 8% occurring once. Source: PBMCs, taken around 45 days after the first yellow fever vaccination. These receptors were taken from a man aged 18 to 35 who received the YFV17D yellow fever vaccine.

V is TRBV20-1 and J is TRBJ2-2, with no clear D. This CDR3 spans 14 amino acids. From germline, CDR1 is DFQATT and CDR2 SNEGSKA (reference sequence). The V end was cut by 5 bases, the J end by 7 bases, with 17 bases between. CDR3 sequence (DNA): TGCAGTGCTCCCGCCCGGGCTTTGTTCGGGGAGCTGTTTTTT. Translation: CSAPARALFGELFF.

This clonotype was counted at least ten times. This chain uses TRBV3-1 with TRBJ2-2; D ambiguous. The V end lost 2 bases, the J end lost 6 bases, and 10 bases lay between the germline ends. The CDR3 covers 14 residues. Germline V lookup: CDR1 LGHDT, CDR2 YNNKEL (reference sequence). DNA of the CDR3: TGTGCCAGCAGCCAATTCATAGCCGCCGGGGAGCTGTTTTTT. Translated: CASSQFIAAGELFF.

This clonotype has more than one count but fewer than ten. CDR3 sequence reads: CASSYSGGDTGELFF. The CDR3 DNA follows: TGTGCCAGCAGTTACTCGGGTGGCGATACCGGGGAGCTGTTTTTT. V gene TRBV6-5 combines with J gene TRBJ2-2, with D unresolved. The CDR3 length is 15 residues. V was pared by 0 bases and J by 5 bases, with 10 bases between. Germline lookup yields CDR1 MNHEY and CDR2 SVGAGI.

A remark on this clonotype: A much larger clonotype is one base distant, so this may be a read error. The rearrangement uses TRBV5-6 and TRBJ2-3; D perhaps matches TRBD2 (7 bases). The germline V gene has CDR1 SGHDT and CDR2 YYEEEE. This CDR3 region has 14 residues. CDR3 DNA sequence: TGTACCAGCAGCTCGGGGGGCGCCCCAGATACGCAGTATTTT. Translating it yields CTSSSGGAPDTQYF.

The J gene is TRBJ1-6, the V gene TRBV9, with 7 bases lining up with TRBD1. This CDR3 contains 17 residues. Trimming at V came to 0 bases and at J to 0 bases, leaving 3 bases not matched to a gene. Looked up from germline, CDR1 is SGDLS and CDR2 is YYNGEE. The CDR3 sequence: CASSVAQGSSYNSPLHF. Here the CDR3 DNA reads TGTGCCAGCAGCGTAGCACAGGGGAGCTCCTATAATTCACCCCTCCACTTT. The complete variable domain, with remaining parts taken from reference TRBV9 and TRBJ1-6, reads DSGVTQTPKHLITATGQRVTLRCSPRSGDLSVYWYQQSLDQGLQFLIQYYNGEERAKGNILERFSAQQFPDLHSELNLSSLELGDSALYFCASSVAQGSSYNSPLHFGNGTRLTVT.

The chain combines TRBV4-1 with TRBJ1-4, with D unclear. V dropped 1 base and J dropped 11 bases, with 8 bases sitting between them. Germline CDR1 reads MGHRA; CDR2 reads YSYEKL. The CDR3 has 12 residues. The DNA for the CDR3 is TGCGCCAGCAGCCAAGCCCTGGGGAAACTGTTTTTT. This encodes CASSQALGKLFF.

In this sample, this clonotype turned up a few times. The rearrangement uses TRBV24-1 and TRBJ2-3; D unresolved. Per germline, CDR1 KGHDR and CDR2 SFDVKD. The CDR3 is made up of 16 amino acids. V was clipped by 2 bases and J by 10 bases, with 21 bases between them. The CDR3 coding sequence is TGTGCCACCAGTGATTCCTGGACGGACCCCGGGTCCCCGCAGTATTTT. It specifies CATSDSWTDPGSPQYF.

This clonotype came up a few times. The chain carries TRBV7-8 and TRBJ1-6, with no clear D. Germline CDR1 reads SGHVS; CDR2 reads FQNEAQ. The CDR3 extends over 15 amino acids. V lost 3 bases and J lost 3, with 9 bases in between. The CDR3 DNA reads as TGTGCCAGCAGCTTGTGGGAGATCTATAATTCACCCCTCCACTTT. Translation gives CASSLWEIYNSPLHF.

This clonotype was seen more than once but under ten times. V usage is TRBV6-1 and J usage is TRBJ1-2; the match to TRBD1 covers 8 bases. J gave up 0 bases and V 2 bases, and 8 bases lay outside the gene matches. The CDR3 length is 17 residues. Germline CDR1 MNHNS, CDR2 SASEGT. CDR3 loop: CASSEPFGTGANYGYTF. CDR3 nucleotide sequence: TGTGCCAGCAGTGAACCCTTTGGGACAGGAGCTAACTATGGCTACACCTTC.

This clonotype was seen just once. The chain carries TRBV18 and TRBJ1-6; D possibly corresponds to TRBD1 (5 bases). Germline CDR1 and CDR2: KGHSH and LQKENI. The CDR3 is made up of 15 amino acids. V lost 4 bases and J 5 bases, leaving 12 bases between the germline ends. In DNA form, the CDR3 reads TGTGCCAGCTCACTACCGGGACCCCATAATTCACCCCTCCACTTT. Amino acids: CASSLPGPHNSPLHF.

This clonotype has more than one count but fewer than ten. The chain combines TRBV5-1 with TRBJ2-7; perhaps TRBD1 as D (6 bases). The CDR3 is 14 residues long. Germline CDR1 and CDR2: SGHRS and YFSETQ. V lost 4 bases to trimming and J lost 7 bases, with 18 bases between them. In DNA form, the CDR3 reads TGCGCCAGCAGCCGACCTACGGACAGCCCTGAGCAGTACTTC. As protein: CASSRPTDSPEQYF.

The chain joins TRBV7-2 to TRBJ2-3; D remains unclear. Per germline, CDR1 SGHTA and CDR2 FQGNSA. Trimming cost V 6 bases and J 2 bases, with 6 bases left between them. The CDR3 runs 12 residues. The CDR3 here is CASSRYTDTQYF. CDR3 in DNA: TGTGCCAGCAGTCGTTACACAGATACGCAGTATTTT.

The rearrangement joins TRBV12-3 or TRBV12-4 to TRBJ2-3; 8 bases are shared with TRBD2. Trimming at V came to 3 bases and at J to 4 bases, leaving 9 bases not matched to a gene. The CDR3 consists of 16 residues. The CDR3, as DNA: TGTGCCAGCAGTTTGCTAGCGGGCCCGTCCCCAGATACGCAGTATTTT. Residues: CASSLLAGPSPDTQYF.

This rearrangement joins TRBV12-5 to TRBJ1-1; D not certain. V was pared by 7 bases and J by 4 bases, with 10 bases between. CDR1 is LGHNT, CDR2 FRNRAP, per germline. The CDR3 extends over 12 amino acids. The CDR3 nucleotides read TGTGCTAGTGAAGCCCTCAGCACTGAAGCTTTCTTT. This gives the protein CASEALSTEAFF.

The chain employs TRBV28 and TRBJ2-3; TRBD1 matches at 8 bases. The CDR3 consists of 14 residues. Germline trimming cut 5 bases from V and 5 bases from J; bases unmatched to any gene: 6. CDR1 and CDR2 (germline): MDHEN, SYDVKM. CDR3 DNA: TGTGCCAGCAGTGGGCGGACAGGGCGAGATACGCAGTATTTT. This sequence encodes CASSGRTGRDTQYF.

The CDR3 DNA reads as TGTGCCAGCAGTTTGGGGACAACCGTATCTGGGGCCAACGTCCTGACTTTC. It translates to CASSLGTTVSGANVLTF. V usage is TRBV27 and J usage is TRBJ2-6, with D possibly TRBD1 on 6 matching bases. The CDR3 extends over 17 amino acids. Germline V gene lookup returns CDR1 MNHEY and CDR2 SMNVEV (reference sequence). With 3 bases removed from V and 1 base from J, the gap between germline ends came to 13 bases.

This sequence joins TRBV5-6 and TRBJ2-1, with D hard to call. Trimming took off 4 bases at V and 6 bases at J, with 20 bases between the two ends. Germline loops: CDR1 SGHDT, CDR2 YYEEEE. The CDR3 spans 16 residues. The CDR3 here is CASSLPVRMYSNEQFF. CDR3 bases: TGTGCCAGCAGCCTACCCGTCCGGATGTATAGCAATGAGCAGTTCTTC. The full variable domain, its missing parts supplied by reference TRBV5-6 and TRBJ2-1, is DAGVTQSPTHLIKTRGQQVTLRCSPKSGHDTVSWYQQALGQGPQFIFQYYEEEERQRGNFPDRFSGHQFPNYSSELNVNALLLGDSALYLCASSLPVRMYSNEQFFGPGTRLTVL.

This clonotype was observed at least ten times. The chain employs TRBV5-6 and TRBJ1-5, with D unresolved. Germline assignment: CDR1 SGHDT and CDR2 YYEEEE. The CDR3 contains 15 residues. V was clipped by 4 bases and J by 2 bases, with 13 bases between them. Written as DNA, the CDR3 is TGTGCCAGCAGCAAGGACGTGGGTGGCAATCAGCCCCAGCATTTT. This codes for CASSKDVGGNQPQHF.

This clonotype has more than one count but fewer than ten. The V gene is TRBV11-2, the J gene TRBJ2-5, with 7 bases that match TRBD2. The germline CDR1 and CDR2 sequences are SGHAT and FQNNGV. This CDR3 spans 18 amino acids. The junction had 19 bases not matched to a gene; V was cut back by 4 bases and J by 5 bases. The CDR3 loop reads CASSSRPLTPREVETQYF. The CDR3 bases are TGTGCCAGCAGCTCCCGACCCCTAACGCCCCGGGAGGTGGAGACCCAGTACTTC.

The gene calls are TRBV3-1 and TRBJ2-3; no firm D call. The CDR3 has 13 residues. Germline V gene sequence: CDR1 LGHDT, CDR2 YNNKEL (reference sequence). Trimming took off 4 bases at V and 1 base at J, with 6 bases between the two ends. In DNA form, the CDR3 reads TGTGCCAGCAGCCGCCACGGCACAGATACGCAGTATTTT. This sequence encodes CASSRHGTDTQYF.

The V and J genes are TRBV7-9 and TRBJ1-1, with a weak D call TRBD1 (6 bases). Trimming stripped 5 bases from V and 3 bases from J, with 10 bases between. The CDR3 runs to 13 residues. Germline CDR1 SEHNR, CDR2 FQNEAQ (reference sequence). The CDR3 nucleotides read TGTGCCAGCAGCGGCGGGACACACACTGAAGCTTTCTTT. This gives the protein CASSGGTHTEAFF.

This rearrangement joins TRBV18 to TRBJ2-7; 9 nucleotides match TRBD1. V dropped 4 bases and J dropped 5; count of bases not matched to a gene: 12. Per germline, CDR1 KGHSH and CDR2 LQKENI. This CDR3 has 16 residues. The CDR3 here is CASSLLRDRAFHEQYF. CDR3 nucleotides: TGTGCCAGCTCACTCCTCCGGGACAGGGCCTTCCACGAGCAGTACTTC.

This clonotype showed up many times. DNA of the CDR3: TGTGCCAGCAGTTACTTAGGTTCGCAAGATACGCAGTATTTT. This gives the protein CASSYLGSQDTQYF. This chain links TRBV6-5 with TRBJ2-3; D is uncertain. Germline assignment: CDR1 MNHEY and CDR2 SVGAGI. This CDR3 comprises 14 residues. The V end lost 1 base, the J end lost 5 bases, and 10 bases lay between the germline ends.

At least ten counts were recorded for this clonotype. The chain is built from TRBV7-8 and TRBJ2-2; 11 positions match TRBD2. Germline trimming cut 2 bases from V and 2 bases from J; bases unmatched to any gene: 7. CDR3 length equals 18 residues. Germline CDR1 is SGHVS and CDR2 is FQNEAQ. The CDR3 DNA sequence: TGTGCCAGCAGCTTACTAGCGGGGGGCCTACTAAACACCGGGGAGCTGTTTTTT. Translation: CASSLLAGGLLNTGELFF.

This clonotype has ten or more counts. The chain has TRBV30 and TRBJ2-1; 7 positions match TRBD1. The trim removed 7 bases at V and 10 bases at J, leaving 7 bases unmatched. The CDR3 is 11 amino acids. Germline V gives CDR1 GTSNPN, CDR2 SVGIG (reference sequence). CDR3 sequence reads: CASDRANEQFF. The DNA of the CDR3 is TGTGCCTCCGACAGGGCCAACGAGCAGTTCTTC.

This clonotype was recorded a few times. V usage is TRBV7-8 and J usage is TRBJ2-1; 15 bases fit TRBD2. The CDR3 is made up of 16 amino acids. J lost 9 bases, V lost 6 bases, and 9 bases had no gene match. Germline assignment: CDR1 SGHVS and CDR2 FQNEAQ. CDR3 bases: TGTGCCAGCAGACCGGGACTAGCGGGGGGCCGGTCTGAGCAGTTCTTC. Amino acid sequence: CASRPGLAGGRSEQFF.

The genes are TRBV4-1 and TRBJ1-1, with D possibly being TRBD1 (6 bases). V was pared by 4 bases and J by 5 bases, with 20 bases between. Germline CDR1 is MGHRA and CDR2 is YSYEKL. The length of the CDR3 is 16 residues. In DNA, the CDR3 is TGCGCCAGCAGCCGAGACTCCAGGGGACCATGGACTGAAGCTTTCTTT. This translates into CASSRDSRGPWTEAFF.

J is TRBJ2-1 and V is TRBV29-1; possibly TRBD1 for D (5 bases). Germline CDR1 reads SQVTM; CDR2 reads ANQGSEA. Trimming cost V 4 bases and J 8 bases, with 15 bases left between them. The CDR3 covers 13 residues. The CDR3 region is CSVVGREEYEQFF. In DNA, the CDR3 is TGCAGCGTTGTGGGCAGGGAAGAATATGAGCAGTTCTTC.

This clonotype was counted a few times. The chain links TRBV7-2 to TRBJ2-3; D gene ambiguous. The germline V gene has CDR1 SGHTA and CDR2 FQGNSA. V lost 5 bases and J lost 6, with 12 bases in between. The CDR3 contains 13 residues. The CDR3 nucleotides are TGTGCCAGCAGCCCCTACCCCCTGGATACGCAGTATTTT. This encodes CASSPYPLDTQYF.

The table lists this clonotype with many counts. V usage is TRBV4-3 and J usage is TRBJ2-2; D is unclear. Looked up from germline, CDR1 is LGHNA and CDR2 is YSLEER. V lost 0 bases and J 6 bases, leaving 11 bases between the germline ends. This CDR3 comprises 15 residues. The CDR3 region is CASSQESPQAGELFF. The CDR3 coding sequence is TGCGCCAGCAGCCAAGAATCTCCGCAGGCCGGGGAGCTGTTTTTT.